The text below deals with one T cell receptor beta chain. Its cognate antigen is unknown. The data stem from a study of T cells after yellow fever vaccination. Each CDR3 protein is one row after TCRdb ran MiXCR on the 5' RACE reads. The sample includes 300,000 to 350,000 distinct CDR3 sequences, approximately 4% of them seen just once. After removal of 6 bases from V and 4 bases from J, the junction contained 8 bases not matched to a gene. CDR1 and CDR2 (germline): SQVTM, ANQGSEA. The CDR3 covers 14 residues. General study points: Although the secondary response was weaker, it peaked faster, at day 5 versus 15.

This TCR came from a man between 18 and 29 years old who received the YFV17D yellow fever vaccine. Here the sequenced sample was PBMCs, taken 5 days after the yellow fever booster vaccination. V and J are TRBV29-1 and TRBJ2-2, with 7 nucleotides matching TRBD1. As DNA, the CDR3 is TGCAGCGTCCTGGAACAGGGGCCCACCGGGGAGCTGTTTTTT. This gives the protein CSVLEQGPTGELFF.